This paragraph reports one T cell receptor beta chain. These data are taken from a study of OX40 agonist ivuxolimab in advanced cancers. About the research overall: Subjects had a mean age of about 65 years, with a range of about 23 to 79; around 83% were male.

Patients with a history of autoimmune disease or on systemic immunosuppression were excluded. On cycle 4 day 1 and cycle 7 day 1, as well as at baseline, blood was sampled. Germline-derived CDR1 and CDR2 are KGHSH and LQKENI. The CDR3 has 13 amino acids. Between the trimmed V and J ends, which lost 5 bases and 5 bases, there was a span of 12 bases. TCRdb keeps only in-frame clones here, not all; method: immunoSEQ multiplex PCR. This sample has about 82,000 clones; roughly 85% occur once, and the top ten carry approximately 0.78%. The sample consisted of CD4+ or CD8+ T cells sorted from blood, taken in a trial of the OX40 agonist ivuxolimab. The clonotype was recovered from an adult with an advanced solid tumor such as melanoma, head and neck, liver or kidney cancer. The J gene is TRBJ1-1, the V gene TRBV18, with no clear D. The CDR3 DNA follows: TGTGCCAGCTCAGGTGAGGGAAGGACTGAAGCTTTCTTT. Translated: CASSGEGRTEAFF.